One and the same sample provided the 9 T cell receptor beta chains below, sequenced in a study of blood T cells in healthy people across ages (dated by TCRdb to about 2015). Library creation used 5' RACE. Sequencing instrument: Illumina HiSeq 2500. The second PCR ran for about 6 to 11 cycles and used a J-beta primer mix along with a sample-barcoded 5' primer. TCRdb reanalyzed the raw reads on its own, using fastp at Q25 for trimming and MiXCR for clone calling, and kept in-frame beta chains. Rows with one shared CDR3 protein collapse into an entry with the most common genes and DNA. The sample table holds over 450,000 distinct CDR3 sequences, of which 20% to 30% were seen once. Approximately 10% of the sample goes to the ten largest clones. This sample also belongs to another study, concerning T cells of mothers and their children.

Sequencing was performed on blood. These receptors originate from a boy aged 10-17 years in good health.

This clonotype appeared a few times. At one of its ends the junction is not consistent with the germline gene, which may arise from a read error. The chain uses TRBV28 and TRBJ1-3, with a possible D match to TRBD1 (5 bases). Germline V gene sequence: CDR1 MDHEN, CDR2 SYDVKM. The CDR3 covers 15 residues. In DNA, the CDR3 is TGTGCCAGCAGCCGGGACTCCAACTCTGGAAACGCCATATATTTT. This gives the protein CASSRDSNSGNAIYF.

Here the CDR3 reads CASSPDRGGIYEQYF. In DNA, the CDR3 is TGTGCCAGCAGTCCCGACAGGGGCGGGATCTACGAGCAGTACTTC. V is TRBV2 and J is TRBJ2-5, with 8 bases matching TRBD1. The assigned J gene may be wrong: the sequence end matches TRBJ2-7 better. Germline V gives CDR1 SNHLY, CDR2 FYNNEI. This CDR3 is 15 amino acids long.

J is TRBJ1-1 and V is TRBV28; a possible D gene is TRBD1 (5 bases). This CDR3 is 14 amino acids long. Germline V gene data show CDR1 as MDHEN and CDR2 as SYDVKM. The V gene lost 7 bases and the J gene lost 2 bases, with 14 bases spanning the gap. The CDR3 bases are TGTGCCAGCACCCTCATGGGGCGAAACACTGAAGCTTTCTTT. Amino acids: CASTLMGRNTEAFF.

This clonotype has more than one count but fewer than ten. As DNA, the CDR3 is TGTGCCAGCAGGATAAGCGGGAGGGACAACGAGCAGTACTTC. Translated: CASRISGRDNEQYF. This sequence joins TRBV12-3 or TRBV12-4 and TRBJ2-7; 10 bases align to TRBD2. This CDR3 comprises 14 residues. Trimming cost V 6 bases and J 5 bases; bases outside gene matches: 7.

Only a few counts were recorded for this clonotype. The chain employs TRBV29-1 and TRBJ1-4; 7 bases fit TRBD1. The ends lost 7 bases at V and 3 bases at J; junction bases unmatched: 5. CDR1 is SQVTM and CDR2 is ANQGSEA in the germline V gene. CDR3 size: 13 residues. The DNA for the CDR3 is TGCAGCGCGCATACAGGGGCTAATGAAAAACTGTTTTTT. It specifies CSAHTGANEKLFF.

The chain is built from TRBV28 and TRBJ1-4; D uncertain. The germline CDR1 and CDR2 sequences are MDHEN and SYDVKM. The V and J ends lost 4 bases and 7 bases respectively, with 13 bases between them. The length of the CDR3 is 14 residues. CDR3 in DNA: TGTGCCAGCAGTTCGTTTACGGCAGCTGAAAAACTGTTTTTT. Its translation is CASSSFTAAEKLFF. Full variable domain (outside the CDR3, taken from reference TRBV28 and TRBJ1-4): DVKVTQSSRYLVKRTGEKVFLECVQDMDHENMFWYRQDPGLGLRLIYFSYDVKMKEKGDIPEGYSVSREKKERFSLILESASTNQTSMYLCASSSFTAAEKLFFGSGTQLSVL.

The genes are TRBV4-1 and TRBJ1-1, with D uncertain. V was cut by 3 bases and J by 5 bases, with 13 bases left in between. This CDR3 spans 14 amino acids. The germline gives CDR1 MGHRA, CDR2 YSYEKL. CDR3 coding DNA: TGCGCCAGCAGCCAGCCCACAAGTCGTACTGAAGCTTTCTTT. This sequence encodes CASSQPTSRTEAFF.

This clonotype occurred many times. The rearrangement joins TRBV6-2 or TRBV6-3 to TRBJ1-1; D not certain. The CDR3 contains 13 residues. The germline CDR1 and CDR2 sequences are MNHEY and SVGEGT. The V gene lost 6 bases and the J gene lost 1 base, with 9 bases spanning the gap. The CDR3, as DNA: TGTGCCAGCAGCTTCGCCGAGAACACTGAAGCTTTCTTT. Protein: CASSFAENTEAFF.

In this sample, this clonotype turned up a few times. V is TRBV20-1 and J is TRBJ2-1, with D possibly matching TRBD2 (6 bases). V lost 7 bases, J lost 5 bases, and 18 bases lay in between. Per germline, CDR1 DFQATT and CDR2 SNEGSKA (reference sequence). The CDR3 has 14 amino acids. The CDR3 protein is CSVRAGRGDNEQFF. CDR3 nucleotide sequence: TGCAGTGTTCGAGCGGGTCGTGGCGACAATGAGCAGTTCTTC.